The 18 T cell receptor beta chains in this list originate from one sample, sequenced in a study of shared T cell receptors in the human thymus. Some clones are missing from TCRdb's copy, which holds only in-frame ones; the method was immunoSEQ multiplex PCR. The profile shows more than 550,000 clones, 87% of them singletons. This sample also belongs to another study, concerning human thymus T cells.

Sequencing input: thymocytes. All receptors derive from a boy under three years old with a congenital heart defect.

The chain couples TRBV18 to TRBJ2-6; 7 bases map to TRBD1. The CDR3 sequence is 18 residues long. Losses at the gene ends were 3 bases for V and 4 bases for J; bases not matched to a gene: 12. Germline assignment: CDR1 KGHSH and CDR2 LQKENI. CDR3 amino acids: CASSPGTAQSRGANVLTF. CDR3 DNA sequence: TGTGCCAGCTCACCCGGGACAGCACAGTCGAGGGGGGCCAACGTCCTGACTTTC.

The chain employs TRBV4-1 and TRBJ2-7; 10 bases line up with TRBD2. The CDR3 consists of 19 residues. CDR1 MGHRA and CDR2 YSYEKL come from the germline V gene. Unmatched junction bases numbered 22, after V lost 8 bases and J lost 3 bases. The CDR3 sequence is CASDPPSGRAPTLFYEQYF. DNA for the CDR3: TGCGCCAGCGATCCTCCAAGCGGGAGGGCTCCCACCCTTTTCTACGAGCAGTACTTC.

This rearrangement joins TRBV6-6 to TRBJ1-5; the D is unclear. The CDR3 is made up of 16 amino acids. From germline, CDR1 is MNHNY and CDR2 SVGAGI (reference sequence). V lost 2 bases and J 0 bases, leaving 11 bases between the germline ends. CDR3 coding DNA: TGTGCCAGCAGTTACACAGACAAGTATAGCAATCAGCCCCAGCATTTT. Amino acid sequence: CASSYTDKYSNQPQHF.

The genes are TRBV10-1 and TRBJ2-3; 14 bases match TRBD2. The CDR3 extends over 16 amino acids. Per germline, CDR1 WNHNN and CDR2 SYGVQD (reference sequence). With V trimmed by 0 bases and J by 5 bases, 1 base remained unmatched. The CDR3 bases are TGCGCCAGCAGTGAGTCGACTAGCGGGGGGGTAGATACGCAGTATTTT. This codes for CASSESTSGGVDTQYF.

The chain joins TRBV20-1 to TRBJ2-7; D unresolved. CDR3 length equals 11 residues. CDR1 DFQATT and CDR2 SNEGSKA come from the germline V gene (reference sequence). Trimming stripped 6 bases from V and 7 bases from J, with 13 bases between. CDR3: CSASTADEQYF. For the CDR3, the DNA is TGCAGTGCCTCCACCGCGGATGAGCAGTACTTC.

The chain links TRBV27 to TRBJ1-2; D might be TRBD1 (6 bases). The CDR3 length is 13 residues. Trimming cost V 5 bases and J 7 bases, with 14 bases left between them. Germline CDR1 reads MNHEY; CDR2 reads SMNVEV (reference sequence). The CDR3 DNA sequence: TGTGCCAGCAGTCCCCCAGGGGTCGGTGGCTACACCTTC. This translates into CASSPPGVGGYTF.

This chain uses TRBV5-1 with TRBJ2-1, with 8 bases lining up with TRBD2. Trimming took 0 bases from V and 9 from J; bases not matched to a gene: 17. Germline lookup yields CDR1 SGHRS and CDR2 YFSETQ. The CDR3 loop spans 18 amino acids. In DNA form, the CDR3 reads TGCGCCAGCAGCTTGGAGGTGGTACGGGAGGGATTGGTGGGTGAGCAGTTCTTC. It yields the protein CASSLEVVREGLVGEQFF.

This clone has just a few counts. This chain joins TRBV5-1 and TRBJ2-7; D is possibly TRBD1 (6 bases). The germline V gene encodes CDR1 SGHRS and CDR2 YFSETQ. The CDR3 extends over 14 amino acids. Trimming removed 7 bases at V and 0 bases at J, with 14 bases between. CDR3 sequence reads: CASRDTRSSYEQYF. The CDR3 DNA is TGCGCCAGCCGGGACACACGGAGCTCCTACGAGCAGTACTTC.

In its sample, this clone was seen a few times. The chain employs TRBV10-3 and TRBJ1-1; D gene uncertain. This CDR3 contains 16 residues. Between the trimmed V and J ends, which lost 3 bases and 3 bases, there was a span of 17 bases. Germline CDR1 reads ENHRY; CDR2 reads SYGVKD. CDR3 bases: TGTGCCATCAGTGAAGGAGGCAGTCGTTGGGACACTGAAGCTTTCTTT. Protein product: CAISEGGSRWDTEAFF.

This clone came up once. The V and J genes are TRBV5-5 and TRBJ2-1, with 9 bases fitting TRBD1. Germline V lookup: CDR1 SGHKS, CDR2 YYEKEE (reference sequence). The J segment lost 7 bases and the V segment lost 4 bases, leaving 9 bases of the junction unmatched. The CDR3 is made up of 15 amino acids. The CDR3 spells CASSHRTGEENEQFF. DNA for the CDR3: TGTGCCAGCAGCCATAGGACAGGGGAAGAGAATGAGCAGTTCTTC.

This clone showed up just a few times. The chain recombines TRBV28 with TRBJ2-7, with D possibly being TRBD2 (5 bases). CDR3 length: 14 amino acids. Deletions cut 6 bases from V and 6 bases from J, with 18 bases between. CDR1 and CDR2 (germline): MDHEN, SYDVKM. The CDR3 DNA reads as TGTGCCAGCAGAAGGCCCAGCGGCCTCTCCGAGCAGTACTTC. Its protein is CASRRPSGLSEQYF.

The chain employs TRBV11-2 and TRBJ2-6; TRBD1 agrees at 9 bases. Germline V lookup: CDR1 SGHAT, CDR2 FQNNGV. This CDR3 comprises 18 residues. Trimming took 5 bases from V and 2 from J; bases not matched to a gene: 10. Written as DNA, the CDR3 is TGTGCCAGCAGCATCTCACAGGGGGCGAGGACTGGGGCCAACGTCCTGACTTTC. Protein: CASSISQGARTGANVLTF.

In its sample, this clone was seen once. The chain combines TRBV27 with TRBJ2-5; 7 bases are shared with TRBD1. The tail of the sequence fits TRBJ2-7 better, so the J call may be wrong. There are 14 residues in the CDR3. Germline-derived CDR1 and CDR2 are MNHEY and SMNVEV (reference sequence). CDR3: CASSLFRDSYEQYF. The CDR3 DNA reads as TGTGCCAGCAGTTTATTCCGGGACAGCTACGAGCAGTACTTC.

The genes are TRBV29-1 and TRBJ2-1; 8 bases are a match to TRBD1. The J segment lost 7 bases and the V segment lost 7 bases, leaving 9 bases of the junction unmatched. From germline, CDR1 is SQVTM and CDR2 ANQGSEA. The CDR3 has 13 amino acids. DNA for the CDR3: TGCAGCGAGCGGACAGGGTCGGGGAATGAGCAGTTCTTC. It specifies CSERTGSGNEQFF.

V gene TRBV4-2 combines with J gene TRBJ2-1; D perhaps matches TRBD2 (6 bases). From germline, CDR1 is LGHNA and CDR2 YNFKEQ. Deletions cut 4 bases from V and 7 bases from J, with 8 bases between. The CDR3 length is 12 residues. The CDR3 nucleotides are TGTGCCAGCAGCCTGGGGAGGAATGAGCAGTTCTTC. Protein sequence: CASSLGRNEQFF.

The CDR3 region is CASSIERQEAEKLFF. As DNA, the CDR3 is TGTGCCAGTAGTATAGAGCGGCAGGAGGCAGAAAAACTGTTTTTT. The chain joins TRBV19 to TRBJ1-4; D remains ambiguous. V was trimmed by 0 bases and J by 8 bases, leaving 13 bases between them. Germline assignment: CDR1 LNHDA and CDR2 SQIVND (reference sequence). The CDR3 totals 15 residues.

J is TRBJ2-3 and V is TRBV5-4; D unresolved. CDR1 SGHNT and CDR2 YYREEE come from the germline V gene (reference sequence). The CDR3 spans 15 residues. With 4 bases removed from V and 0 bases from J, the gap between germline ends came to 12 bases. CDR3 loop: CASSPTSSSTDTQYF. In nucleotides, the CDR3 is TGTGCCAGCAGCCCGACATCCTCTAGCACAGATACGCAGTATTTT.

CDR3 loop: CASSLLRDRNYGYTF. The CDR3 coding sequence is TGTGCCAGCAGCTTACTCCGGGACAGAAACTATGGCTACACCTTC. The chain combines TRBV7-2 with TRBJ1-2, with TRBD1 matching over 7 bases. V gave up 2 bases and J gave up 2 bases; unmatched junction bases: 5. Germline loops: CDR1 SGHTA, CDR2 FQGNSA. The CDR3 totals 15 residues.